The present T cell receptor beta chain was sequenced within a study of T cells in Graves' hyperthyroidism and ophthalmopathy. Study-wide results and caveats: Through a model of 13 V-J features, ophthalmopathy was separated from stable hyperthyroidism. Blood also showed most of the thyroid clonotypes that were expanded above 0.001.

Uncontrolled infection, other autoimmune disease, pregnancy or lactation led to exclusion. Remarks on this clonotype: Its antigen is still unknown.

Amplified TCR beta CDR3 regions came from RNA transcripts. HTBI primers drove first-round RT-PCR of the TCR CDR3. TCRdb passed the multiplex PCR reads through MiXCR, listing each CDR3 protein once. This repertoire shows roughly 500,000 distinct CDR3 sequences, around 50% found once; its top ten account for about 45%. Trimming shortened V by 5 bases and J by 9 bases, and 16 bases separated the two germline ends. The germline gives CDR1 SGHTA, CDR2 FQGNSA. The CDR3 has 13 residues. Specimen: peripheral blood or thyroid tissue (not recorded which). This clonotype was sampled from an adult woman with Graves' disease, either hyperthyroidism or ophthalmopathy (not recorded which). V usage is TRBV7-2 and J usage is TRBJ2-5, with D perhaps matching TRBD2 (5 bases). The CDR3 sequence: CASSMDGIQPQYF. CDR3 nucleotide sequence: TGTGCCAGCAGCATGGACGGGATACAGCCCCAGTACTTC. Full variable domain (missing parts from reference TRBV7-2 and TRBJ2-5): GAGVSQSPSNKVTEKGKDVELRCDPISGHTALYWYRQSLGQGLEFLIYFQGNSAPDKSGLPSDRFSAERTGGSVSTLTIQRTQQEDSAVYLCASSMDGIQPQYFGPGTRLLVL.